The rows below give T cell receptor beta chains drawn from one sample of a study of T cell repertoires in cytomegalovirus infection. For these receptors, no antigen is known. TCRdb itself ran the reads through MiXCR, one entry per CDR3 protein. The sample comprises some 320,000 distinct CDR3 sequences, around 29% of which are singletons, and 15% to 20% rests with the top ten. The sample here was cultured PBMCs, taken from culture after CMV antigen stimulation. The receptors derive from a human donor in good health (CMV status not recorded). Some clones in this sample may be carry-over from other donors' samples. Each CDR3 is given with its conserved first and last residue. The D gene is left open where the match is weak. A row's size may be missing; if present it is once, few, many or a size class.

TRBJ1-6 | TRBV7-6 | . | 13 | . | CASSPGTSSPLHF | TGTGCCAGCAGCCCCGGGACATCTTCACCCCTCCACTTT
TRBJ1-1 | TRBV28 | TRBD1 | 17 | few | CASSPGQGFTLNTEAFF | TGTGCCAGCAGCCCGGGACAGGGGTTTACTTTGAACACTGAAGCTTTCTTT
TRBJ1-5 | TRBV27 | TRBD1 | 16 | . | CASSRLRDSGHQPQHF | TGTGCCAGCAGTCGTCTCCGGGACAGCGGGCATCAGCCCCAGCATTTT
TRBJ2-1 | TRBV20-1 | . | 15 | . | CSARDHRDLYNEQFF | TGCAGTGCTAGAGATCACAGGGATCTATACAATGAGCAGTTCTTC
TRBJ1-1 | TRBV19 | . | 15 | . | CASSMRTVISSEAFF | TGTGCCAGTAGTATGCGGACAGTTATTTCTTCTGAAGCTTTCTTT
TRBJ2-3 | TRBV15 | TRBD2 | 20 | few | CATSTPPVRASGFIADTQYF | TGTGCCACCAGCACACCCCCCGTCCGGGCTAGCGGGTTTATCGCAGATACGCAGTATTTT
TRBJ2-3 | TRBV6-1 | . | 13 | few | CAGSNQQGDTQYF | TGTGCCGGGAGCAATCAGCAGGGAGATACGCAGTATTTT
TRBJ1-5 | TRBV7-3 | . | 17 | . | CASSPGGRTGIVQPQHF | TGTGCCAGCAGCCCAGGAGGACGAACAGGGATTGTCCAGCCCCAGCATTTT
TRBJ1-1 | TRBV7-8 | . | 11 | many | CASSPGTEAFF | TGTGCCAGCAGTCCCGGAACTGAAGCTTTCTTT
TRBJ1-2 | TRBV7-2 | . | 15 | few | CAILLRAGTRDGYTF | TGTGCCATCCTCCTCCGCGCGGGGACGCGAGATGGCTACACCTTC
TRBJ2-7 | TRBV27 | . | 11 | . | CASTGSGEQYF | TGTGCCAGCACGGGGTCGGGCGAGCAGTACTTC
TRBJ2-7 | TRBV12-3/TRBV12-4 | TRBD1 | 14 | few | CASSRDSGVYEQYF | TGTGCCAGCAGCAGGGACAGTGGTGTATACGAGCAGTACTTC
TRBJ1-2 | TRBV24-1 | . | 14 | . | CATSPGGIDGGYTF | TGTGCCACCAGCCCGGGAGGGATTGATGGAGGCTACACCTTC
TRBJ1-2 | TRBV7-6 | TRBD1 | 15 | many | CASSLAPGQGNGYTF | TGTGCCAGCAGCTTAGCGCCCGGACAGGGCAATGGCTACACCTTC
TRBJ1-5 | TRBV12-3/TRBV12-4 | TRBD1 | 15 | many | CASSLGGGGNQPQHF | TGTGCCAGCAGCTTAGGGGGCGGGGGCAATCAGCCCCAGCATTTT
TRBJ1-6 | TRBV4-2 | TRBD1 | 15 | . | CASSQDVAGGSPLHF | TGTGCCAGCAGCCAAGACGTGGCAGGGGGTTCACCCCTCCACTTT
TRBJ2-1 | TRBV4-1 | TRBD2 | 18 | . | CASSQGTPSGRSYNEQFF | TGCGCCAGCAGCCAAGGGACACCTAGCGGGAGAAGCTACAATGAGCAGTTCTTC
TRBJ2-2 | TRBV7-2 | TRBD2 | 17 | once | CASSSPSGNPNTGELFF | TGTGCCAGCAGCTCCCCGAGCGGGAACCCGAACACCGGGGAGCTGTTTTTT
TRBJ1-1 | TRBV28 | . | 17 | few | CASRSGAAQFMNTEAFF | TGTGCCAGCAGATCGGGGGCGGCCCAATTCATGAACACTGAAGCTTTCTTT
TRBJ1-5 | TRBV20-1 | . | 15 | . | CSARPQGNSNQPQHF | TGCAGTGCTAGACCCCAGGGCAATAGCAATCAGCCCCAGCATTTT
TRBJ2-1 | TRBV7-9 | TRBD2 | 16 | many | CASSPTSGTSYNEQFF | TGTGCCAGCAGCCCGACTAGCGGAACCTCCTACAATGAGCAGTTCTTC
TRBJ1-1 | TRBV6-6 | TRBD1 | 13 | . | CASIRQGYTEAFF | TGTGCCAGCATCCGACAGGGTTACACTGAAGCTTTCTTT
TRBJ1-6 | TRBV7-2 | TRBD1 | 15 | . | CASSSWTGNNSPLHF | TGTGCCAGCAGCTCCTGGACAGGGAATAATTCACCCCTCCACTTT
TRBJ1-4 | TRBV15 | . | 15 | few | CATSRDVTTNEKLFF | TGTGCCACCAGCAGAGATGTAACAACTAATGAAAAACTGTTTTTT
TRBJ1-2 | TRBV2 | TRBD1 | 15 | . | CASSGSQQGGGGYTF | TGTGCCAGCAGTGGAAGTCAACAGGGGGGTGGTGGCTACACCTTC
TRBJ2-2 | TRBV7-7 | TRBD1 | 12 | few | CAVRQGSGELFF | TGTGCTGTAAGACAGGGTTCGGGGGAGCTGTTTTTT
TRBJ2-7 | TRBV12-3/TRBV12-4 | . | 15 | . | CASSQGLGSTYEQYF | TGTGCCAGCAGCCAGGGACTGGGATCAACCTACGAGCAGTACTTC
TRBJ1-1 | TRBV28 | . | 10 | . | CASMNTEAFF | TGTGCCAGTATGAACACTGAAGCTTTCTTT
TRBJ2-7 | TRBV23-1 | . | 19 | . | CASSQSVGWTAEPLHEQYF | TGCGCCAGCAGTCAATCGGTTGGTTGGACAGCGGAACCTCTCCACGAGCAGTACTTC
TRBJ1-2 | TRBV28 | . | 13 | few | CASSLSPGLGYTF | TGTGCCAGCAGTTTGTCCCCAGGATTAGGCTACACCTTC
TRBJ2-7 | TRBV7-2 | TRBD2 | 17 | many | CASSLASSSGGAREQYF | TGTGCCAGCAGCTTAGCCTCTTCTAGCGGGGGGGCTCGAGAGCAGTACTTC
TRBJ2-1 | TRBV5-1 | . | 18 | . | CASSFWTAKTSSYNEQFF | TGCGCCAGCAGCTTCTGGACGGCCAAGACGAGCTCCTACAATGAGCAGTTCTTC
TRBJ2-7 | TRBV20-1 | . | 15 | . | CSASQGFTTYYEQYF | TGCAGTGCTAGTCAGGGTTTTACAACCTACTACGAGCAGTACTTC
TRBJ1-2 | TRBV7-9 | TRBD1 | 14 | once | CASSPGGLTYGYTF | TGTGCCAGCAGCCCAGGGGGCCTCACCTATGGCTACACCTTC
TRBJ1-6 | TRBV7-2 | . | 14 | medium-sized | CASRPSFSNSPLHF | TGTGCCAGCAGACCTTCATTTTCTAATTCACCCCTCCACTTT
TRBJ1-1 | TRBV12-3/TRBV12-4 | . | 17 | . | CASSPGGWLSPNTEAFF | TGTGCCAGCAGTCCCGGGGGGTGGTTAAGCCCCAACACTGAAGCTTTCTTT
TRBJ1-5 | TRBV24-1 | . | 12 | . | CATSDVNQPQHF | TGTGCCACCAGTGATGTGAATCAGCCCCAGCATTTT
TRBJ2-1 | TRBV25-1 | TRBD2 | 18 | . | CASSDPSGRGGSYNEQFF | TGTGCCAGCAGTGATCCTAGCGGGAGGGGGGGCTCCTACAATGAGCAGTTCTTC
TRBJ1-1 | TRBV12-3/TRBV12-4 | . | 14 | many | CASSFRGMNTEAFF | TGTGCCAGCAGTTTTCGGGGGATGAACACTGAAGCTTTCTTT
TRBJ1-4 | TRBV5-1 | . | 14 | . | CASSFNRRDEKLFF | TGCGCCAGCAGCTTTAACAGAAGGGATGAAAAACTGTTTTTT
TRBJ1-1 | TRBV14 | . | 12 | . | CASSQDGVEAFF | TGTGCCAGCAGCCAAGATGGAGTTGAGGCTTTCTTT
TRBJ2-6 | TRBV11-2 | TRBD2 | 18 | . | CASSQSSGSFSGANVLTF | TGTGCCAGCAGCCAATCTAGCGGGAGTTTCTCTGGGGCCAACGTCCTGACTTTC
TRBJ1-3 | TRBV7-8 | . | 16 | many | CASSPGLQISGNTIYF | TGTGCCAGCAGCCCGGGACTTCAGATCTCTGGAAACACCATATATTTT
TRBJ1-4 | TRBV29-1 | . | 12 | . | CSVGANNEKLFF | TGCAGCGTTGGGGCCAATAATGAAAAACTGTTTTTT
TRBJ1-3 | TRBV12-3/TRBV12-4 | TRBD1 | 14 | . | CASGRQGTGNTIYF | TGTGCCAGCGGGAGACAGGGTACTGGAAACACCATATATTTT
TRBJ2-3 | TRBV12-3/TRBV12-4 | TRBD2 | 21 | . | CASSLSVWGTLAGESTDTQYF | TGTGCCAGCAGTTTATCGGTTTGGGGAACACTAGCGGGGGAAAGCACAGATACGCAGTATTTT
TRBJ1-4 | TRBV10-3 | . | 13 | . | CAISESGTEKLFF | TGTGCCATCAGTGAGTCGGGGACTGAAAAACTGTTTTTT
TRBJ1-4 | TRBV12-3/TRBV12-4 | TRBD1 | 16 | . | CASSPGGEGTNEKLFF | TGTGCCAGCAGTCCAGGGGGGGAGGGCACTAATGAAAAACTGTTTTTT
TRBJ2-1 | TRBV7-3 | . | 13 | few | CASSRDNDNEQFF | TGTGCCAGCAGCCGCGACAATGACAATGAGCAGTTCTTC
TRBJ2-7 | TRBV27 | . | 15 | once | CASRPLTLLVHEQYF | TGTGCCAGCAGACCCTTAACTTTGCTAGTCCACGAGCAGTACTTC
TRBJ2-5 | TRBV7-6 | . | 16 | . | CASSRLRGGNQETQYF | TGTGCCAGCAGCCGACTGAGGGGGGGCAATCAAGAGACCCAGTACTTC
TRBJ1-2 | TRBV6-6 | . | 15 | . | CASSPGSNGDYGYTF | TGTGCCAGCAGTCCGGGATCTAACGGGGACTATGGCTACACCTTC
TRBJ2-3 | TRBV5-4 | TRBD1 | 16 | . | CASSLGGGKSTDTQYF | TGTGCCAGCAGCTTGGGAGGGGGCAAGAGCACAGATACGCAGTATTTT
TRBJ1-1 | TRBV12-3/TRBV12-4 | TRBD1 | 15 | . | CASSLTAGGNTEAFF | TGTGCCAGCAGTTTAACCGCAGGGGGGAACACTGAAGCTTTCTTT
TRBJ2-5 | TRBV7-9 | . | 14 | few | CASSLKGVEETQYF | TGTGCCAGCAGCTTAAAGGGGGTGGAAGAGACCCAGTACTTC
TRBJ1-4 | TRBV7-8 | . | 15 | . | CASSVTDTLTEKLFF | TGTGCCAGCAGCGTAACGGACACCTTGACCGAAAAACTGTTTTTT
TRBJ2-1 | TRBV7-8 | TRBD2 | 17 | many | CASSPGLAGVSYNEQFF | TGTGCCAGCAGCCCTGGACTAGCGGGGGTCTCCTACAATGAGCAGTTCTTC
TRBJ1-6 | TRBV20-1 | . | 16 | many | CSATRRSSSYNSPLHF | TGCAGTGCTACTCGCAGGAGCAGCTCCTATAATTCACCCCTCCACTTT